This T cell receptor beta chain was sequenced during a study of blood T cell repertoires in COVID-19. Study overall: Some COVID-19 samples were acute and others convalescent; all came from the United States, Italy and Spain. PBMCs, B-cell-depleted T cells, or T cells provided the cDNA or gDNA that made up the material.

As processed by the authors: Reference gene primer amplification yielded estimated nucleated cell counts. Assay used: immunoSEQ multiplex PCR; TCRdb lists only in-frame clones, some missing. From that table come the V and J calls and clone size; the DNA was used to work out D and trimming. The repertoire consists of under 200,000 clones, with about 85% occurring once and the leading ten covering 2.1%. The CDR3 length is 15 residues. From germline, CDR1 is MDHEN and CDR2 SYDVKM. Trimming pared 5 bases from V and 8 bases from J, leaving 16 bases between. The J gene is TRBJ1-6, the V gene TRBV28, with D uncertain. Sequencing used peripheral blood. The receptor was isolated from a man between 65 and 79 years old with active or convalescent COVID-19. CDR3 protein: CASSSYRAGDSPLHF. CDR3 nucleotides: TGTGCCAGCAGTAGCTATCGGGCCGGGGATTCACCCCTCCACTTT.